The 24 T cell receptor beta chains in this list originate from one sample, sequenced in a study of shared clonotypes between healthy human individuals (TCRdb year 2020). The library was generated by the immunoSEQ multiplex PCR assay. TCRdb obtained this table from immuneACCESS and retained in-frame rearrangements with V and J assigned. These tables miss some clones; where compared with another copy, unresolved V genes account for less than half of the shortfall, and the remainder is unexplained. This sample has roughly 2.5 million clones in its table, and approximately 94% of those were observed once. Jointly, the top ten make up around 0.15% of the sample. Specimen: naive CD4+ T cells sorted from blood. This sample's cell subset or site label indicates: CD45RA+ positively selected. All receptors derive from a man between 18 and 35 years old in good health.

This sequence joins TRBV28 and TRBJ2-7; TRBD1 is a possible D gene (6 bases). Germline CDR1 is MDHEN and CDR2 is SYDVKM. Trimming shortened V by 6 bases and J by 3 bases, and 12 bases separated the two germline ends. CDR3 length equals 13 residues. DNA for the CDR3: TGTGCCAGCAGGAATGGACAGAACTACGAGCAGTACTTC. Protein product: CASRNGQNYEQYF.

As for this clone: The identical CDR3 is also encoded by other nucleotide sequences in the sample. The rearrangement uses TRBV9 and TRBJ2-3, with 7 bases that match TRBD2. The V gene's germline CDR1 is SGDLS and CDR2 YYNGEE. Trimming removed 0 bases from V and 2 bases from J; junction bases left unmatched: 3. The CDR3 loop spans 15 amino acids. Here the CDR3 DNA reads TGTGCCAGCAGCGTAGGGGCGGGAGCCACAGATACGCAGTATTTT. Amino acid sequence: CASSVGAGATDTQYF.

The rearrangement joins TRBV12-5 to TRBJ2-7; TRBD2 aligns across 15 bases. The CDR3 has 19 residues. Germline assignment: CDR1 LGHNT and CDR2 FRNRAP. The junction had 8 bases not matched to a gene; V was cut back by 0 bases and J by 2 bases. Written as DNA, the CDR3 is TGTGCTAGTGGTTTGGTACCCAGGACTAGCGGGGGGGCCCCCTACGAGCAGTACTTC. It translates to CASGLVPRTSGGAPYEQYF.

The chain combines TRBV30 with TRBJ2-1; D is undetermined. The CDR3 is 14 residues long. Deletions cut 3 bases from V and 6 bases from J, with 15 bases between. Looked up from germline, CDR1 is GTSNPN and CDR2 is SVGIG (reference sequence). The CDR3 loop reads CAWRPFNRANEQFF. The CDR3 region has the DNA TGTGCCTGGAGGCCCTTTAACCGGGCCAATGAGCAGTTCTTC.

This chain joins TRBV4-1 and TRBJ1-2; 9 nucleotides align to TRBD1. J was trimmed by 6 bases and V by 1 base; bases with no gene match: 15. The CDR3 runs to 18 residues. The germline V gene encodes CDR1 MGHRA and CDR2 YSYEKL. The CDR3 here is CASSQAALRVTGGNGYTF. The CDR3 DNA reads as TGCGCCAGCAGCCAAGCCGCACTTCGAGTGACAGGGGGGAATGGCTACACCTTC.

This chain joins TRBV11-3 and TRBJ2-3; D not resolved. V lost 5 bases and J 1 base, leaving 19 bases between the germline ends. The CDR3 is 17 residues long. Germline V gene data show CDR1 as SGHNT and CDR2 as YENEEA. CDR3 DNA sequence: TGTGCCAGCAGCCCCGGCCAGGCCCTCTCGCGCACAGATACGCAGTATTTT. It is translated as CASSPGQALSRTDTQYF.

The chain carries TRBV7-6 and TRBJ1-4, with D possibly being TRBD1 (6 bases). V lost 3 bases and J 7 bases, leaving 15 bases between the germline ends. Looked up from germline, CDR1 is SGHVS and CDR2 is FNYEAQ. This CDR3 comprises 15 residues. The chain's CDR3 is CASSFGTLVSEKLFF. CDR3 nucleotides: TGTGCCAGCAGCTTCGGGACATTGGTTTCTGAAAAACTGTTTTTT. Variable domain in full (rest from reference TRBV7-6 and TRBJ1-4): GAGVSQSPRYKVTKRGQDVALRCDPISGHVSLYWYRQALGQGPEFLTYFNYEAQQDKSGLPNDRFSAERPEGSISTLTIQRTEQRDSAMYRCASSFGTLVSEKLFFGSGTQLSVL.

The gene calls are TRBV6-6 and TRBJ2-7, with D possibly TRBD1 on 5 matching bases. V shed 8 bases and J shed 0 bases, with 11 bases lying between them. The germline gives CDR1 MNHNY, CDR2 SVGAGI (reference sequence). The CDR3 has 13 residues. The chain's CDR3 is CASLTTVSYEQYF. CDR3 DNA sequence: TGTGCCAGCCTAACGACAGTCTCCTACGAGCAGTACTTC.

Worth noting for this clone: Other DNA sequences in this sample translate to the same CDR3. V gene TRBV5-1 combines with J gene TRBJ1-2; 8 bases match TRBD1. Germline V gene data show CDR1 as SGHRS and CDR2 as YFSETQ. The V segment lost 2 bases and the J segment 8 bases; nucleotides outside the gene matches: 5. This CDR3 contains 13 residues. CDR3 bases: TGCGCCAGCAGCTTCGGACAGGGATCCGGCTACACCTTC. It yields the protein CASSFGQGSGYTF.

This chain links TRBV5-1 with TRBJ2-1, with 10 positions matching TRBD2. The CDR3 runs 14 residues. The V gene's germline CDR1 is SGHRS and CDR2 YFSETQ. V lost 4 bases, J lost 4 bases, and 2 bases stayed unmatched. In DNA, the CDR3 is TGCGCCAGCAGCGTGACTAGCGGGTACAATGAGCAGTTCTTC. Translating it yields CASSVTSGYNEQFF.

This chain links TRBV25-1 with TRBJ1-1; D unclear. V was clipped by 1 base and J by 5 bases, with 5 bases between them. This CDR3 comprises 12 residues. Germline CDR1 MGHDK, CDR2 SYGVNS. CDR3 sequence reads: CASSESGTEAFF. The CDR3 region has the DNA TGTGCCAGCAGTGAATCCGGGACTGAAGCTTTCTTT.

The chain combines TRBV6-5 with TRBJ2-3, with D perhaps given as TRBD1 or TRBD2 (5 bases each). This CDR3 contains 15 residues. V was trimmed by 7 bases and J by 0 bases, leaving 14 bases between them. Germline V gives CDR1 MNHEY, CDR2 SVGAGI. The CDR3 loop reads CASNPGRASTDTQYF. CDR3 coding DNA: TGTGCCAGCAACCCGGGACGTGCTAGCACAGATACGCAGTATTTT.

The chain employs TRBV6-1 and TRBJ1-2; D is perhaps TRBD1 (6 bases). The CDR3 totals 14 residues. From germline, CDR1 is MNHNS and CDR2 SASEGT. V gave up 8 bases and J gave up 4 bases, with 17 bases separating them. CDR3 coding DNA: TGTGCCAGCGGAGGACAGCACAGAGGCTATGGCTACACCTTC. Its protein product is CASGGQHRGYGYTF.

In regard to this clone: Other DNA sequences in the sample encode the same CDR3. This chain connects TRBV10-3 to TRBJ2-3; D gene unclear. This CDR3 spans 12 amino acids. Per the germline V gene, CDR1 is ENHRY and CDR2 is SYGVKD. Trimming removed 1 base from V and 4 bases from J, with 3 bases in between. As DNA, the CDR3 is TGTGCCATCAGTGAGTGGGCAGATACGCAGTATTTT. Its translation: CAISEWADTQYF.

V usage is TRBV21-1 and J usage is TRBJ2-2; the tabulated D call, TRBD2, remains unverified against the DNA. TRBV21-1 corresponds to a pseudogene. CDR3 size: 19 residues. CDR3 residues: CASKNQGLAASYGTGELFF. DNA for the CDR3: TGTGCCAGCAAAAACCAGGGACTAGCGGCCTCTTATGGGACCGGGGAGCTGTTTTTT.

The chain employs TRBV19 and TRBJ2-5; no firm D call. This CDR3 region has 13 residues. Trimming left V 6 bases short and J 5 bases short, with 13 bases between. Germline V gene sequence: CDR1 LNHDA, CDR2 SQIVND (reference sequence). The CDR3 reads CASSPYPSETQYF. The CDR3 region has the DNA TGTGCCAGTAGCCCGTACCCCTCGGAGACCCAGTACTTC.

This chain joins TRBV5-6 and TRBJ2-1; D gene ambiguous. V lost 6 bases and J 4 bases, leaving 14 bases between the germline ends. Per germline, CDR1 SGHDT and CDR2 YYEEEE. CDR3 length equals 14 residues. In DNA form, the CDR3 reads TGTGCCAGCACCTCCCGGTTTGGGTACAATGAGCAGTTCTTC. It encodes CASTSRFGYNEQFF.

This chain links TRBV5-1 with TRBJ2-2; possible D gene TRBD2, 5 bases. The germline V gene has CDR1 SGHRS and CDR2 YFSETQ. The CDR3 loop spans 16 amino acids. The ends were cut back, 6 bases at V and 3 bases at J, with 18 bases in the middle. The CDR3 DNA follows: TGCGCCAGCACAACGGGTCCCCTGAGGGACACCGGGGAGCTGTTTTTT. Its protein product is CASTTGPLRDTGELFF.

This clone came up once. J is TRBJ1-3 and V is TRBV2; D remains ambiguous. Germline CDR1 and CDR2: SNHLY and FYNNEI. The CDR3 consists of 15 residues. Trimming removed 2 bases from V and 0 bases from J, with 8 bases in between. The CDR3 nucleotides are TGTGCCAGCAGTGAACTTACACTCTCTGGAAACACCATATATTTT. It encodes CASSELTLSGNTIYF. The whole variable domain, filled in from reference TRBV2 and TRBJ1-3, reads EPEVTQTPSHQVTQMGQEVILRCVPISNHLYFYWYRQILGQKVEFLVSFYNNEISEKSEIFDDQFSVERPDGSNFTLKIRSTKLEDSAMYFCASSELTLSGNTIYFGEGSWLTVV.

The chain joins TRBV7-6 to TRBJ1-4, with D unresolved. The CDR3 covers 15 residues. The germline V gene has CDR1 SGHVS and CDR2 FNYEAQ. The ends were cut back, 5 bases at V and 3 bases at J, with 13 bases in the middle. CDR3 in DNA: TGTGCCAGCAGCGGAACAGCTCATTCTAATGAAAAACTGTTTTTT. It encodes CASSGTAHSNEKLFF.

The chain recombines TRBV7-2 with TRBJ2-1; 7 nucleotides align to TRBD2. V was clipped by 7 bases and J by 6 bases; unmatched bases: 6. Germline V gene lookup returns CDR1 SGHTA and CDR2 FQGNSA. The CDR3 extends over 13 amino acids. The CDR3 sequence: CASNRGVPNEQFF. CDR3 in DNA: TGTGCCAGCAACCGGGGGGTACCCAATGAGCAGTTCTTC. Looking up the rest from reference TRBV7-2 and TRBJ2-1 gives the full variable domain: GAGVSQSPSNKVTEKGKDVELRCDPISGHTALYWYRQSLGQGLEFLIYFQGNSAPDKSGLPSDRFSAERTGGSVSTLTIQRTQQEDSAVYLCASNRGVPNEQFFGPGTRLTVL.

Only one count was recorded for this clone. V and J are TRBV6-5 and TRBJ2-7; TRBD2 matches at 12 bases. The CDR3 sequence is 15 residues long. Germline CDR1 and CDR2: MNHEY and SVGAGI. After removal of 5 bases from V and 4 bases from J, the junction contained 6 bases not matched to a gene. The CDR3 reads CASSPRTSGTYEQYF. In DNA form, the CDR3 reads TGTGCCAGCAGTCCGCGGACTAGCGGGACGTACGAGCAGTACTTC.

J is TRBJ2-6 and V is TRBV9; D may be TRBD2 (5 bases). The CDR3 spans 16 residues. Trimming cost V 3 bases and J 0 bases, with 10 bases left between them. The V gene's germline CDR1 is SGDLS and CDR2 YYNGEE. CDR3 sequence (DNA): TGTGCCAGCAGCGCGCGGGTGGACTCTGGGGCCAACGTCCTGACTTTC. Protein sequence: CASSARVDSGANVLTF.

The table lists this clone with a few counts. The sample has other DNA sequences that encode this CDR3 too. V is TRBV5-1 and J is TRBJ1-3; possibly TRBD1 for D (5 bases). V was trimmed by 4 bases and J by 0 bases, leaving 8 bases between them. Looked up from germline, CDR1 is SGHRS and CDR2 is YFSETQ. The CDR3 is 14 residues long. This CDR3 is CASSPGASGNTIYF. The CDR3 bases are TGCGCCAGCAGCCCTGGGGCCTCTGGAAACACCATATATTTT.